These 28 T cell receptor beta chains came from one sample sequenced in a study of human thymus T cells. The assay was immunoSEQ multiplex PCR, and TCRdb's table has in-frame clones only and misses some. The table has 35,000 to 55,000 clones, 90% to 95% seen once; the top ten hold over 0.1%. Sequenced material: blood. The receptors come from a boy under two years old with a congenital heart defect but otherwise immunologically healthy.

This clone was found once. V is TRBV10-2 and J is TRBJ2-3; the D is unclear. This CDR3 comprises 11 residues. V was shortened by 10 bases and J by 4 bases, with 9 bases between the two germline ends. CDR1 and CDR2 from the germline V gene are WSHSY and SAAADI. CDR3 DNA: TGCGCCACCAAGAGTGCAGATACGCAGTATTTT. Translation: CATKSADTQYF.

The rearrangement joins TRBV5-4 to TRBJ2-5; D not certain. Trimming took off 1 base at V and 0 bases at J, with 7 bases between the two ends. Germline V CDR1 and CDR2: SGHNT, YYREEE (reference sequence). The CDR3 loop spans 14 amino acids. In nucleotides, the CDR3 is TGTGCCAGCAGCTTGTATAGGGACCAAGAGACCCAGTACTTC. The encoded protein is CASSLYRDQETQYF.

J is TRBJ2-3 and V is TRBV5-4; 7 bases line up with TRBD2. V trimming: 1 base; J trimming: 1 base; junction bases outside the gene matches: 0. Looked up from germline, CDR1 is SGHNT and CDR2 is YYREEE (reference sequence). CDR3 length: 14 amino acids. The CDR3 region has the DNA TGTGCCAGCAGCTTGCGGGGGGGCACAGATACGCAGTATTTT. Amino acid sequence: CASSLRGGTDTQYF.

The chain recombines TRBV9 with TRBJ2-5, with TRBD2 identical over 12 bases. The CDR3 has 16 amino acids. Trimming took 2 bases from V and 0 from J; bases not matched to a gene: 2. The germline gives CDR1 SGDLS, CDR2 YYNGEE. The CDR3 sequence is CASSVGLAGYQETQYF. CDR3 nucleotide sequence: TGTGCCAGCAGCGTGGGACTAGCGGGTTACCAAGAGACCCAGTACTTC. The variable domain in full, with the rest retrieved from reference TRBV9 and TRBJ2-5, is DSGVTQTPKHLITATGQRVTLRCSPRSGDLSVYWYQQSLDQGLQFLIQYYNGEERAKGNILERFSAQQFPDLHSELNLSSLELGDSALYFCASSVGLAGYQETQYFGPGTRLLVL.

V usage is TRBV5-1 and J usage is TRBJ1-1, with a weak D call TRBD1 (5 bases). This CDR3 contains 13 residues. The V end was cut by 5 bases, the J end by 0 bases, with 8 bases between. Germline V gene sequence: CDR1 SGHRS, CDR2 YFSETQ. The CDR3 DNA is TGCGCCAGCAGTCCGGACATGAACACTGAAGCTTTCTTT. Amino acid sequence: CASSPDMNTEAFF.

The CDR3 sequence is CASSQGLLRYGYTF. The DNA for the CDR3 is TGTGCCAGCAGTCAAGGACTCCTCCGCTATGGCTACACCTTC. V is TRBV28 and J is TRBJ1-2; D remains ambiguous. Trimming removed 5 bases from V and 4 bases from J, with 14 bases in between. CDR1 and CDR2 from the germline V gene are MDHEN and SYDVKM. The CDR3 has 14 amino acids.

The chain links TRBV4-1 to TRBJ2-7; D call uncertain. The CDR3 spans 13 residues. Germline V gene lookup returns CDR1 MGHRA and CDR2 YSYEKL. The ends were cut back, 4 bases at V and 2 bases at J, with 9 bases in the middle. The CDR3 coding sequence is TGCGCCAGCAGCCCCCCGGGTACCTACGAGCAGTACTTC. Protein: CASSPPGTYEQYF.

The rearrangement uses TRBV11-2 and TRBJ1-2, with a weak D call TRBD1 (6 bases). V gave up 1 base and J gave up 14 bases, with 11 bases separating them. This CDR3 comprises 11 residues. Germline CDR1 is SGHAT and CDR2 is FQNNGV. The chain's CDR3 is CASSLVGTPTF. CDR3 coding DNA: TGTGCCAGCAGCTTAGTTGGGACACCGACCTTC.

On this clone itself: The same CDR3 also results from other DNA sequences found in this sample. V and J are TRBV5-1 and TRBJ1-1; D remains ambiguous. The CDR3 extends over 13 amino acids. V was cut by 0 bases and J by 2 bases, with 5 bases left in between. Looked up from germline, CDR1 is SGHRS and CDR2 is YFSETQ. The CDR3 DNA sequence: TGCGCCAGCAGCTTGGGGGTCAACACTGAAGCTTTCTTT. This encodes CASSLGVNTEAFF. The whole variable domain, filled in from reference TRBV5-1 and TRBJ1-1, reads KAGVTQTPRYLIKTRGQQVTLSCSPISGHRSVSWYQQTPGQGLQFLFEYFSETQRNKGNFPGRFSGRQFSNSRSEMNVSTLELGDSALYLCASSLGVNTEAFFGQGTRLTVV.

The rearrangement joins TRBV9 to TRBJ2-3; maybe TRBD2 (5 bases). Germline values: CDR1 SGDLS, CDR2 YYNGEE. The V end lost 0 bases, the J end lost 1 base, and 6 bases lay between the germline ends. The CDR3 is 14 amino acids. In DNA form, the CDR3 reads TGTGCCAGCAGCGTAGATAGCGGCACAGATACGCAGTATTTT. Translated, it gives CASSVDSGTDTQYF. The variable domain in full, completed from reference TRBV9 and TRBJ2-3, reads DSGVTQTPKHLITATGQRVTLRCSPRSGDLSVYWYQQSLDQGLQFLIQYYNGEERAKGNILERFSAQQFPDLHSELNLSSLELGDSALYFCASSVDSGTDTQYFGPGTRLTVL.

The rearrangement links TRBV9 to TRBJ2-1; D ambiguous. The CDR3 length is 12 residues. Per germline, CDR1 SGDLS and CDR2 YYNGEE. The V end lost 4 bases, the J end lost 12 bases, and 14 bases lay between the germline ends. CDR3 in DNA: TGTGCCAGCAGCACAAACAGCGACCTGCAGTTCTTC. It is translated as CASSTNSDLQFF.

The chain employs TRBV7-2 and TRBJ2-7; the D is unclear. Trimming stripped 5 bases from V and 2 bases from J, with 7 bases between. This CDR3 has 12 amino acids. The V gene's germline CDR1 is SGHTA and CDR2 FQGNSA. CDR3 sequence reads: CASSIPPYEQYF. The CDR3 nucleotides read TGTGCCAGCAGCATACCCCCCTACGAGCAGTACTTC.

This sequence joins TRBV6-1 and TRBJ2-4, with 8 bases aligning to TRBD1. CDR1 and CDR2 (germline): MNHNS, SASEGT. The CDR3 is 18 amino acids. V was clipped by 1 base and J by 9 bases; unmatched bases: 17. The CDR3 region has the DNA TGTGCCAGCAGTGAAGAGTGGGGGGCAGGGGGCGTCGGTAGCATTCAGTACTTC. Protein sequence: CASSEEWGAGGVGSIQYF.

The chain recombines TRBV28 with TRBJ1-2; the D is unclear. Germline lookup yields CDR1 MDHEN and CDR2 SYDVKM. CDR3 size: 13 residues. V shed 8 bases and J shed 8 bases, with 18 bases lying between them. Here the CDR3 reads CASRPYVGEGYTF. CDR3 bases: TGTGCCAGCCGCCCATATGTCGGAGAAGGCTACACCTTC.

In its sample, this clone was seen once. The CDR3 DNA sequence: TGTGCCAGCAGCCTGGGACACGAAGCTTTCTTT. Protein: CASSLGHEAFF. This sequence joins TRBV11-2 and TRBJ1-1, with D possibly being TRBD1 (6 bases). This CDR3 has 11 residues. Germline CDR1 is SGHAT and CDR2 is FQNNGV. V was shortened by 5 bases and J by 8 bases, with 9 bases between the two germline ends. Full variable domain (outside the CDR3, taken from reference TRBV11-2 and TRBJ1-1): EAGVAQSPRYKIIEKRQSVAFWCNPISGHATLYWYQQILGQGPKLLIQFQNNGVVDDSQLPKDRFSAERLKGVDSTLKIQPAKLEDSAVYLCASSLGHEAFFGQGTRLTVV.

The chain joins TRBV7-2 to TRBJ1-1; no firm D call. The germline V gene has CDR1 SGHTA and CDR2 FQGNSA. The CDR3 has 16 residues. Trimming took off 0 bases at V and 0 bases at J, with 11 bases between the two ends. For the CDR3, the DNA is TGTGCCAGCAGCTTAGCGATGACAAAGTTGAACACTGAAGCTTTCTTT. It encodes CASSLAMTKLNTEAFF.

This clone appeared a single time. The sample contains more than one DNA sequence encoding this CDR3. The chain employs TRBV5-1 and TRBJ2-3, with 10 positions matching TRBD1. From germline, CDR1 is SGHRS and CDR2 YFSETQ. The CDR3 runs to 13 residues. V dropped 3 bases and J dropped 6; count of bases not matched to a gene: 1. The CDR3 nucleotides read TGCGCCAGCAGCTCGACAGGGGGCGATACGCAGTATTTT. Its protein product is CASSSTGGDTQYF.

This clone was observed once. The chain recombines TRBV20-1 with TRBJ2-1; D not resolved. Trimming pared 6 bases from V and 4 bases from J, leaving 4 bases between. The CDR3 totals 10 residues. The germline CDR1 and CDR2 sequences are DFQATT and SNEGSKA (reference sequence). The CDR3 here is CSAQYNEQFF. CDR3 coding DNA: TGCAGTGCCCAATACAATGAGCAGTTCTTC.

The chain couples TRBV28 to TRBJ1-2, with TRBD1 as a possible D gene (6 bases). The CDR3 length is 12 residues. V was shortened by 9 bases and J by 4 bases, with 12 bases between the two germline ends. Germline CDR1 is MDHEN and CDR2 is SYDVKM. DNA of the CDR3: TGTGCCAGTTCGGGGGGCGGCTATGGCTACACCTTC. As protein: CASSGGGYGYTF.

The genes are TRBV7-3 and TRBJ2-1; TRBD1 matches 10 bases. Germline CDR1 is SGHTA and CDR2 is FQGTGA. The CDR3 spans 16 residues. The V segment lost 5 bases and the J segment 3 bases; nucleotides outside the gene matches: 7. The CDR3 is CASSPTGGSGYNEQFF. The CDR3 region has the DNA TGTGCCAGCAGCCCGACAGGGGGCTCAGGCTACAATGAGCAGTTCTTC. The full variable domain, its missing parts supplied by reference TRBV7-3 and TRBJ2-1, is GAGVSQTPSNKVTEKGKYVELRCDPISGHTALYWYRQSLGQGPEFLIYFQGTGAADDSGLPNDRFFAVRPEGSVSTLKIQRTERGDSAVYLCASSPTGGSGYNEQFFGPGTRLTVL.

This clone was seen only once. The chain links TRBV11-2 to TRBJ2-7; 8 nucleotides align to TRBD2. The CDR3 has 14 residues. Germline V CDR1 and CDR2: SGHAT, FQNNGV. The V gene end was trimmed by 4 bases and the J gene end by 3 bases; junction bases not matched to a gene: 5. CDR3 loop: CASSSRGAGYEQYF. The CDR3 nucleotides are TGTGCCAGCAGCTCGCGGGGGGCCGGCTACGAGCAGTACTTC.

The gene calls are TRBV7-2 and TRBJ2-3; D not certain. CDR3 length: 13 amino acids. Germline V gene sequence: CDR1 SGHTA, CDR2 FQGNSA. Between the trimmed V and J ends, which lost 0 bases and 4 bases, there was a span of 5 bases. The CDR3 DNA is TGTGCCAGCAGCTTAGCGGGTCCAGATACGCAGTATTTT. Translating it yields CASSLAGPDTQYF. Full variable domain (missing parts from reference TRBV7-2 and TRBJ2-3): GAGVSQSPSNKVTEKGKDVELRCDPISGHTALYWYRQSLGQGLEFLIYFQGNSAPDKSGLPSDRFSAERTGGSVSTLTIQRTQQEDSAVYLCASSLAGPDTQYFGPGTRLTVL.

CDR3 amino acids: CASRGAAYNSPLHF. CDR3 in DNA: TGTGCCAGCCGGGGGGCGGCGTATAATTCACCCCTCCACTTT. The chain has TRBV5-4 and TRBJ1-6; TRBD1 is a possible D gene (6 bases). The germline V gene encodes CDR1 SGHNT and CDR2 YYREEE (reference sequence). There are 14 residues in the CDR3. V shed 7 bases and J shed 4 bases, with 12 bases lying between them.

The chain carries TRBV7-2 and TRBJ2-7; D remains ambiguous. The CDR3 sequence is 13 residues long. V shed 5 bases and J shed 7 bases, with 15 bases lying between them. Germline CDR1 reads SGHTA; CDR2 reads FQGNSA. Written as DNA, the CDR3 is TGTGCCAGCAGCGTTAGAGGCTCTCCTGAGCAGTACTTC. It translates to CASSVRGSPEQYF.

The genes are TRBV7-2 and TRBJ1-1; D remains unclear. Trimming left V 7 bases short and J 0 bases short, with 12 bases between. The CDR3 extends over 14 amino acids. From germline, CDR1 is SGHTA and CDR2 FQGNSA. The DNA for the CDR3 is TGTGCCAGCAACTTCGGACGGATGAACACTGAAGCTTTCTTT. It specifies CASNFGRMNTEAFF.

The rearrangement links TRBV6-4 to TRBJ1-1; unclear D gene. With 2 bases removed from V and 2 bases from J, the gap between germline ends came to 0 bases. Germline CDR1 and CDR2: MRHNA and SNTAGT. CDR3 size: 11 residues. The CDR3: CASSDNTEAFF. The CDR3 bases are TGTGCCAGCAGTGACAACACTGAAGCTTTCTTT.

The CDR3 here is CASSSTRGETQYF. The DNA of the CDR3 is TGCGCCAGCAGCTCCACGCGGGGAGAGACCCAGTACTTC. The rearrangement links TRBV5-1 to TRBJ2-5, with D possibly matching TRBD2 (6 bases). This CDR3 has 13 amino acids. CDR1 and CDR2 from the germline V gene are SGHRS and YFSETQ. With 3 bases removed from V and 4 bases from J, the gap between germline ends came to 10 bases. The full variable domain, with the rest looked up from reference TRBV5-1 and TRBJ2-5, is KAGVTQTPRYLIKTRGQQVTLSCSPISGHRSVSWYQQTPGQGLQFLFEYFSETQRNKGNFPGRFSGRQFSNSRSEMNVSTLELGDSALYLCASSSTRGETQYFGPGTRLLVL.

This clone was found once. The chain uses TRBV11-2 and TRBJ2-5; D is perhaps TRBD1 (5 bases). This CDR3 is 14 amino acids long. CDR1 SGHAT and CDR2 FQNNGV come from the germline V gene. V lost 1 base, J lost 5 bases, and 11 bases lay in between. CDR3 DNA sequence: TGTGCCAGCAGCTTAGTGGTGGGGCGGGAGACCCAGTACTTC. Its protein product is CASSLVVGRETQYF.